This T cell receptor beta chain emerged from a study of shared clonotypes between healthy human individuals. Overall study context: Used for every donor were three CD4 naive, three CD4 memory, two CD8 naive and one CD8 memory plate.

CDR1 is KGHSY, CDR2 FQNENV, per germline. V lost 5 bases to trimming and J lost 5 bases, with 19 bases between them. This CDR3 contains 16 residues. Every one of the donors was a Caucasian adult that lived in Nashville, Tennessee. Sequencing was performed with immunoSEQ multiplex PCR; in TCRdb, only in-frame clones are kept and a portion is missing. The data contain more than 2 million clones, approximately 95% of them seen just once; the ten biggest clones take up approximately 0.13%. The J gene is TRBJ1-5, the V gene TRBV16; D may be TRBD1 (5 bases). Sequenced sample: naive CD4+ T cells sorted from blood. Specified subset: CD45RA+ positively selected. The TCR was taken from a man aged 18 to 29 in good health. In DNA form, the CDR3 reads TGTGCCAGCAGCGCCATTGGGCAGGGCCCCTATCAGCCCCAGCATTTT. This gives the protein CASSAIGQGPYQPQHF.